This TCR beta chain comes out of a study of radiation and T cells in renal cell carcinoma. As concerns this clone: Its antigen remains unknown.

As to time point: baseline pretreatment blood. The treatment was: 15 Gy SBRT to primary tumor, nephrectomy 4 weeks later. TCRdb keeps only in-frame clones here, not all; method: immunoSEQ multiplex PCR. Of about 91,000 clones in the sample, 82% were seen once. Notes on the study in general: Pretreatment tumor biopsies were lacking, so baseline clonotypes are unknown. Top tumor clonotypes rose in blood 2 weeks post-radiation, then contracted.

This receptor was taken from a man aged 60-69 years with renal cell carcinoma. Source: blood, taken from a patient whose treatment included radiotherapy and nephrectomy.

In DNA form, the CDR3 reads TGCGCCAGCAGCTCTAGTGCGGGCAGAATACAGGAGCAGTACTTC. Its protein is CASSSSAGRIQEQYF. The genes are TRBV5-1 and TRBJ2-7; tentatively, D is TRBD2 (5 bases). This CDR3 spans 15 amino acids. The germline V gene has CDR1 SGHRS and CDR2 YFSETQ. Trimming pared 3 bases from V and 7 bases from J, leaving 20 bases between.